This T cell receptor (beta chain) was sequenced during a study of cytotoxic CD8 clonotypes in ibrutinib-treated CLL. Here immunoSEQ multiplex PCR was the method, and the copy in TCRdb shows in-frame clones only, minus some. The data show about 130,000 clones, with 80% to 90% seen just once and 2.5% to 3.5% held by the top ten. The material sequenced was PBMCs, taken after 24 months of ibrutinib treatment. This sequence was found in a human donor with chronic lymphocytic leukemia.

Written as DNA, the CDR3 is TGTGCCAGCAGCTGGAGGAGATCCGCTTACAATGAGCAGTTCTTC. Translation: CASSWRRSAYNEQFF. The chain links TRBV7-2 to TRBJ2-1; tentatively, D is TRBD2 (5 bases). Germline V gives CDR1 SGHTA, CDR2 FQGNSA. Trimming removed 4 bases at V and 4 bases at J, with 14 bases between. CDR3 length: 15 residues.